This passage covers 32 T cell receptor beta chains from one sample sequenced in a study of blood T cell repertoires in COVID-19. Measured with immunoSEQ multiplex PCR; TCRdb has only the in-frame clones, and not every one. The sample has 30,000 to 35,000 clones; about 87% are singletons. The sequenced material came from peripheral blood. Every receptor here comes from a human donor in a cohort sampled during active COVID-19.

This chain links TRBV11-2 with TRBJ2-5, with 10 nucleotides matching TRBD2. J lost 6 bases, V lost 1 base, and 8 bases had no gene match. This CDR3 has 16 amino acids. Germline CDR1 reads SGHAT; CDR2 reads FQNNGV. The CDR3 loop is CASSLAEAGGLKTQYF. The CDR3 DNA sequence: TGTGCCAGCAGCTTAGCGGAAGCGGGGGGGTTGAAGACCCAGTACTTC. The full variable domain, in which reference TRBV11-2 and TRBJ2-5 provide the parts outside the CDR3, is EAGVAQSPRYKIIEKRQSVAFWCNPISGHATLYWYQQILGQGPKLLIQFQNNGVVDDSQLPKDRFSAERLKGVDSTLKIQPAKLEDSAVYLCASSLAEAGGLKTQYFGPGTRLLVL.

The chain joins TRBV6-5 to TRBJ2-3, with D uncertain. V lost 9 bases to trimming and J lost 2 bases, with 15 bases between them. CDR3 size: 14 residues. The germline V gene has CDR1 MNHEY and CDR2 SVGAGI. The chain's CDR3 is CARFRGGFTDTQYF. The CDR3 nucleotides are TGTGCCAGATTTAGAGGCGGATTCACAGATACGCAGTATTTT.

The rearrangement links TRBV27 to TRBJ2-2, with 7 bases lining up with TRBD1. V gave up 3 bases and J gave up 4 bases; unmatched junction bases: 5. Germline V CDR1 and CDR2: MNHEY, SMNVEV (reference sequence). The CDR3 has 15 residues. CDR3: CASSFQGVRTGELFF. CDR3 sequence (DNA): TGTGCCAGCAGTTTCCAGGGGGTACGCACCGGGGAGCTGTTTTTT.

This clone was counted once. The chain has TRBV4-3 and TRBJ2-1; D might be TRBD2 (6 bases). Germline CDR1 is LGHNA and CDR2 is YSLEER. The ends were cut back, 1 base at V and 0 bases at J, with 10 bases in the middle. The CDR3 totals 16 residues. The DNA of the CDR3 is TGCGCCAGCAGCCAAGCGGCGGGGAACTCCTACAATGAGCAGTTCTTC. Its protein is CASSQAAGNSYNEQFF.

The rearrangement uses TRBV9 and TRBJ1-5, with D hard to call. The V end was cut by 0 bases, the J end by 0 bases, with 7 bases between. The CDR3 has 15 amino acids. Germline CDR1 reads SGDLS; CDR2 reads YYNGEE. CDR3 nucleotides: TGTGCCAGCAGCGTAGGGAGCAATAGCAATCAGCCCCAGCATTTT. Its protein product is CASSVGSNSNQPQHF.

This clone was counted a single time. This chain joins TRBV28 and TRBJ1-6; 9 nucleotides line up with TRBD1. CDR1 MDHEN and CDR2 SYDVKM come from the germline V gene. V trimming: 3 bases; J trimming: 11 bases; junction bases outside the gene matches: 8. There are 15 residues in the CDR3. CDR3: CASSFPGQGKTPLHF. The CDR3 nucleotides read TGTGCCAGCAGTTTCCCGGGACAGGGTAAGACACCCCTCCACTTT. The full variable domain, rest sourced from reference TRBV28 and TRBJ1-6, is DVKVTQSSRYLVKRTGEKVFLECVQDMDHENMFWYRQDPGLGLRLIYFSYDVKMKEKGDIPEGYSVSREKKERFSLILESASTNQTSMYLCASSFPGQGKTPLHFGNGTRLTVT.

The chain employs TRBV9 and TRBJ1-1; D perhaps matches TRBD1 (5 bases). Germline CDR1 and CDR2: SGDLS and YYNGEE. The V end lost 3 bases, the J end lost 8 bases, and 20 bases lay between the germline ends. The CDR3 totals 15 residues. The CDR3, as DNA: TGTGCCAGCAGCGCCGGGACCGGGAGATCGGAAGAAGCTTTCTTT. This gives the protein CASSAGTGRSEEAFF.

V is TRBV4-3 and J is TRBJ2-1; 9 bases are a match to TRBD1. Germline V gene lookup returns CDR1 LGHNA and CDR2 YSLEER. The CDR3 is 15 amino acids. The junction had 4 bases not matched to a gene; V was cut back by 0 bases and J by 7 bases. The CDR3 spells CASSQDPGTGNEQFF. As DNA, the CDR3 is TGCGCCAGCAGCCAAGATCCAGGGACAGGGAATGAGCAGTTCTTC.

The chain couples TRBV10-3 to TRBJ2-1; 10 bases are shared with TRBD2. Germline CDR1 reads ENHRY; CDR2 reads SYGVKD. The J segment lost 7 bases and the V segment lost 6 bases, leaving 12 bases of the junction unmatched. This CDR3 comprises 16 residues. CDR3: CAISGLLTSGQNEQFF. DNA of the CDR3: TGTGCCATCAGCGGCCTACTGACTAGCGGGCAGAATGAGCAGTTCTTC.

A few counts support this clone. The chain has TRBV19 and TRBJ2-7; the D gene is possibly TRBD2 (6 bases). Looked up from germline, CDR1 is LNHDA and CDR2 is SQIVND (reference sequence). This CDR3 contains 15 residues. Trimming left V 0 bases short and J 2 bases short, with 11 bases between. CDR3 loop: CASSIDPTSTYEQYF. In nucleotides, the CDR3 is TGTGCCAGTAGTATAGACCCTACTAGCACCTACGAGCAGTACTTC.

The CDR3 loop reads CASSQNPGTSGHEQYF. The CDR3 nucleotides are TGTGCCAGCAGCCAAAATCCCGGGACTAGCGGCCACGAGCAGTACTTC. V and J are TRBV5-4 and TRBJ2-7; 11 positions match TRBD2. The V gene end was trimmed by 4 bases and the J gene end by 5 bases; junction bases not matched to a gene: 11. The CDR3 loop spans 16 amino acids. Germline V gene data show CDR1 as SGHNT and CDR2 as YYREEE (reference sequence).

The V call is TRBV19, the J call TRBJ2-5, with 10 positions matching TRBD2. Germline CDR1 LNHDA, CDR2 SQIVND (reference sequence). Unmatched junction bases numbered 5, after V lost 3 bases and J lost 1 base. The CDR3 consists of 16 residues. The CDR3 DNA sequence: TGTGCCAGTAGTATGCCCCTAGCGGGGGCCCAAGAGACCCAGTACTTC. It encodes CASSMPLAGAQETQYF.

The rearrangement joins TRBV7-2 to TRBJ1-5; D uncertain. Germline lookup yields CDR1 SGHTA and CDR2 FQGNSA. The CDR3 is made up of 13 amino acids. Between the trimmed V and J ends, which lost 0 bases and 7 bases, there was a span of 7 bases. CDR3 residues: CASSLASSQPQHF. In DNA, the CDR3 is TGTGCCAGCAGCTTAGCCAGTTCCCAGCCCCAGCATTTT.

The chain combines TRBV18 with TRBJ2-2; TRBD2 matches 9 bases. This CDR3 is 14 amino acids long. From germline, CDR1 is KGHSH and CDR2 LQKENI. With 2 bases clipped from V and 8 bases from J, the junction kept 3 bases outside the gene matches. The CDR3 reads CASSPRTSEGELFF. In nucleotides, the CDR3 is TGTGCCAGCTCACCAAGGACTAGCGAGGGGGAGCTGTTTTTT. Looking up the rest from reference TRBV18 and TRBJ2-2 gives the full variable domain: NAGVMQNPRHLVRRRGQEARLRCSPMKGHSHVYWYRQLPEEGLKFMVYLQKENIIDESGMPKERFSAEFPKEGPSILRIQQVVRGDSAAYFCASSPRTSEGELFFGEGSRLTVL.

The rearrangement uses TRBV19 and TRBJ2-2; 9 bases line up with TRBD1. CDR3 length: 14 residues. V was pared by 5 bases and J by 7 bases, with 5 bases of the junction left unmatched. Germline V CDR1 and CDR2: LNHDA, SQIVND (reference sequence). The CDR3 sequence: CASSPDRGGGELFF. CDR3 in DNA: TGTGCCAGTAGTCCGGACAGGGGCGGCGGGGAGCTGTTTTTT.

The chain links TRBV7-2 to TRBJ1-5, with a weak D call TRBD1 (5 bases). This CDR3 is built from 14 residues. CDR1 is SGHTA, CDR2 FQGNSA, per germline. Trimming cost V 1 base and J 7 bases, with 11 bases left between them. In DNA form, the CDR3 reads TGTGCCAGCAGCTTAGTAGCAGGGTCACAGCCCCAGCATTTT. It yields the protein CASSLVAGSQPQHF.

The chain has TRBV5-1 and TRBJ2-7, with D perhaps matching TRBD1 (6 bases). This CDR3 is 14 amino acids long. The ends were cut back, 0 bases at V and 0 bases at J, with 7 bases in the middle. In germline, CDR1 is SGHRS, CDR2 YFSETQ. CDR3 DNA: TGCGCCAGCAGCTTGGACAGGGCCTCCTACGAGCAGTACTTC. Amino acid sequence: CASSLDRASYEQYF.

Here the CDR3 DNA reads TGTGCCAGCAGTACAATAGCGGGGGGGCGCGACGAGCAGTACTTC. This gives the protein CASSTIAGGRDEQYF. The J gene is TRBJ2-7, the V gene TRBV2; 11 bases map to TRBD2. CDR1 and CDR2 (germline): SNHLY, FYNNEI. The CDR3 covers 15 residues. J was trimmed by 5 bases and V by 5 bases; bases with no gene match: 8.

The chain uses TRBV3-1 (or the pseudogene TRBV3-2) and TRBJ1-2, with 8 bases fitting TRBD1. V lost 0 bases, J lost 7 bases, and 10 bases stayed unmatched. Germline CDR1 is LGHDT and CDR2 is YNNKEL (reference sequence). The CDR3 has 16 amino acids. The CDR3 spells CASSQDDRQGNGGYTF. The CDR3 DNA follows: TGTGCCAGCAGCCAAGACGACAGACAGGGGAATGGTGGCTACACCTTC.

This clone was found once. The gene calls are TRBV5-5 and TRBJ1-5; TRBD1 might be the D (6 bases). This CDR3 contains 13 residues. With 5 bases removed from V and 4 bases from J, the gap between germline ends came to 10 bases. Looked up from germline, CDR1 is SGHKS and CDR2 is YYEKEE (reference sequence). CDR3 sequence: CASSLQGNQPQHF. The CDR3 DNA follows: TGTGCCAGCAGTCTCCAGGGGAATCAGCCCCAGCATTTT.

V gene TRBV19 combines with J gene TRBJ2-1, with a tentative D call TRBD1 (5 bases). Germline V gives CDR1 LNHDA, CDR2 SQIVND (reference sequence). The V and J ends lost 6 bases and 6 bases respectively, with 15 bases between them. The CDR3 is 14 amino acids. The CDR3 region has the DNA TGTGCCAGTAGCGACCACGTCAGGGCCAATGAGCAGTTCTTC. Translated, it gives CASSDHVRANEQFF. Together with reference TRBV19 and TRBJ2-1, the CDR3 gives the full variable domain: DGGITQSPKYLFRKEGQNVTLSCEQNLNHDAMYWYRQDPGQGLRLIYYSQIVNDFQKGDIAEGYSVSREKKESFPLTVTSAQKNPTAFYLCASSDHVRANEQFFGPGTRLTVL.

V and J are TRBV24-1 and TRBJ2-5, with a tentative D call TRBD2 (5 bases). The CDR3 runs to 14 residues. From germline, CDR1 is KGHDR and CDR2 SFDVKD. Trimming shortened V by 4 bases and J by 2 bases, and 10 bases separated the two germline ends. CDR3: CATSEARGQETQYF. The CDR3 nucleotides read TGTGCCACCAGTGAAGCCCGGGGACAAGAGACCCAGTACTTC.

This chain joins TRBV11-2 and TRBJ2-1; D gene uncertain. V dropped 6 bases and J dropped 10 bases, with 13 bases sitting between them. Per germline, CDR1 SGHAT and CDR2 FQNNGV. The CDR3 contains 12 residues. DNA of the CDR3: TGTGCCAGCAGACCACTGGTTACCGAGCAGTTCTTC. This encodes CASRPLVTEQFF.

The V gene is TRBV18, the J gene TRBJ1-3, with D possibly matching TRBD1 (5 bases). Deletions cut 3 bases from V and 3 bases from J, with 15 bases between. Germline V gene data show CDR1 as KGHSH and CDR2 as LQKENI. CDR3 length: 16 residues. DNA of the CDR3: TGTGCCAGCTCACCCACGGGACCGGGAGATGGAAACACCATATATTTT. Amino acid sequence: CASSPTGPGDGNTIYF.

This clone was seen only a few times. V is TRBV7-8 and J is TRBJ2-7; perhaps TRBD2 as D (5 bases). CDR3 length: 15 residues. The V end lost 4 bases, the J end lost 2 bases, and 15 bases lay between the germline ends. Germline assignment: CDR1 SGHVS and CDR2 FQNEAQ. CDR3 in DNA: TGTGCCAGCAGCTCGCGGAGGTATGCGACCTACGAGCAGTACTTC. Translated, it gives CASSSRRYATYEQYF.

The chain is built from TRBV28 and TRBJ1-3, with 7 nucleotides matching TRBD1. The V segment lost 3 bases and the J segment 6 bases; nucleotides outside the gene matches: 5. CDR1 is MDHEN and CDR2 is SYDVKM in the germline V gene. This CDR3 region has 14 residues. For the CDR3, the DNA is TGTGCCAGCAGTTTGACAGGGCTCCCAAACACCATATATTTT. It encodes CASSLTGLPNTIYF.

As DNA, the CDR3 is TGTGCCAGCAGTTTCCTAGCGGGGGGTAGCGAGACCCAGTACTTC. It specifies CASSFLAGGSETQYF. The chain combines TRBV28 with TRBJ2-5, with 11 bases aligning to TRBD2. V dropped 3 bases and J dropped 5; count of bases not matched to a gene: 5. CDR3 length: 15 amino acids. CDR1 MDHEN and CDR2 SYDVKM come from the germline V gene.

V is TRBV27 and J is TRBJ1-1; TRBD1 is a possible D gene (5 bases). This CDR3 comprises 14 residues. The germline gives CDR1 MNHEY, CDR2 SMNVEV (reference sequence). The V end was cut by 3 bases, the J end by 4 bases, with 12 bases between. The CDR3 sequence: CASSFYQGGTEAFF. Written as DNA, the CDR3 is TGTGCCAGCAGTTTTTACCAGGGCGGCACTGAAGCTTTCTTT.

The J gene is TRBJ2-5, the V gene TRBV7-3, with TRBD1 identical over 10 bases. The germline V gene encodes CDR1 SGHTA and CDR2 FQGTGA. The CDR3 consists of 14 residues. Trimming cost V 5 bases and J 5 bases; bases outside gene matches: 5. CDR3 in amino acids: CASSPTGQGETQYF. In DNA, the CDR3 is TGTGCCAGCAGCCCTACGGGACAGGGGGAGACCCAGTACTTC.

This chain's CDR3 is CASTRGQGLGTGELFF. DNA of the CDR3: TGTGCCAGCACCAGGGGACAGGGGTTGGGCACCGGGGAGCTGTTTTTT. The V gene is TRBV27, the J gene TRBJ2-2; 10 positions agree with TRBD1. Losses at the gene ends were 7 bases for V and 4 bases for J; bases not matched to a gene: 9. The CDR3 is made up of 16 amino acids. Germline V gene lookup returns CDR1 MNHEY and CDR2 SMNVEV (reference sequence).

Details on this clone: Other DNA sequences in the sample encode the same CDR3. Written as DNA, the CDR3 is TGTGCCAGCTCACCACTGACAGGATCCACAGATACGCAGTATTTT. It is translated as CASSPLTGSTDTQYF. This sequence joins TRBV18 and TRBJ2-3; a possible D gene is TRBD1 (6 bases). CDR1 is KGHSH and CDR2 is LQKENI in the germline V gene. V was shortened by 1 base and J by 2 bases, with 10 bases between the two germline ends. CDR3 length: 15 residues.

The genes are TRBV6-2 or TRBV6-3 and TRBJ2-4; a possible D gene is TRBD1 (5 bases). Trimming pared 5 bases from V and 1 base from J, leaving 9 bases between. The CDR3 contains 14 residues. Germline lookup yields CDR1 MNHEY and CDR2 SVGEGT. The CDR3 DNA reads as TGTGCCAGCAGTCAGGGATTTGCCAAAAACATTCAGTACTTC. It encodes CASSQGFAKNIQYF.